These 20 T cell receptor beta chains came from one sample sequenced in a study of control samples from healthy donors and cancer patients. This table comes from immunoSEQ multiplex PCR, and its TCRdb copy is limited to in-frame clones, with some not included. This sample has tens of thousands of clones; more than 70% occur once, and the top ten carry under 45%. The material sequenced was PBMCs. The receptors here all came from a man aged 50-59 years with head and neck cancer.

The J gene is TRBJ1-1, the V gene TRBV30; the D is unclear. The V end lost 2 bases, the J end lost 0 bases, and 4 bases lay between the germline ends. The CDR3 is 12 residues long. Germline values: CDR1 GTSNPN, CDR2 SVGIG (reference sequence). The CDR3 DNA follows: TGTGCCTGGAGTCCGGTGAACACTGAAGCTTTCTTT. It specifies CAWSPVNTEAFF. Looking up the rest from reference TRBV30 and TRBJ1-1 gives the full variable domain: SQTIHQWPATLVQPVGSPLSLECTVEGTSNPNLYWYRQAAGRGLQLLFYSVGIGQISSEVPQNLSASRPQDRQFILSSKKLLLSDSGFYLCAWSPVNTEAFFGQGTRLTVV.

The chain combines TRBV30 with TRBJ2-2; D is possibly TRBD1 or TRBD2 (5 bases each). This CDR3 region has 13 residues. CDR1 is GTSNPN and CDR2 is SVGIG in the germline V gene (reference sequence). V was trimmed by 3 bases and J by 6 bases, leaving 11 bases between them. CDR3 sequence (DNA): TGTGCCTGGAGCGTGAGGGGAGCCGGGGAGCTGTTTTTT. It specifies CAWSVRGAGELFF.

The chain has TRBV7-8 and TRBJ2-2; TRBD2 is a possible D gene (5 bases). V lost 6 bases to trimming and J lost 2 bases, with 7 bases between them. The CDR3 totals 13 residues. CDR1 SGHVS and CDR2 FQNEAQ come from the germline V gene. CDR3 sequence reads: CASRTGNTGELFF. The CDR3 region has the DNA TGTGCCAGCAGAACGGGAAACACCGGGGAGCTGTTTTTT. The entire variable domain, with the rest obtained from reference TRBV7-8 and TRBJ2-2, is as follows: GAGVSQSPRYKVAKRGQDVALRCDPISGHVSLFWYQQALGQGPEFLTYFQNEAQLDKSGLPSDRFFAERPEGSVSTLKIQRTQQEDSAVYLCASRTGNTGELFFGEGSRLTVL.

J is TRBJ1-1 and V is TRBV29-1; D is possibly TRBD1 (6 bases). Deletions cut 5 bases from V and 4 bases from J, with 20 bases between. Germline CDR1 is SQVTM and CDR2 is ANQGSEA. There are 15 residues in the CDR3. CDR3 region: CSVRPRDTFPTEAFF. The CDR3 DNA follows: TGCAGCGTTAGACCCCGGGACACCTTCCCCACTGAAGCTTTCTTT.

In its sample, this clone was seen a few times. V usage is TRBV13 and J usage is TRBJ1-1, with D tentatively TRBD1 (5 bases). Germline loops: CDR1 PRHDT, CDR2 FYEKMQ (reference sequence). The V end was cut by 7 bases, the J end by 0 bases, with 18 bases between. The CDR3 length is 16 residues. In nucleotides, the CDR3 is TGTGCCAGCACCCACCGGGCAGGGCTCATGAACACTGAAGCTTTCTTT. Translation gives CASTHRAGLMNTEAFF.

CDR3 protein: CASILTPGDTGELFF. The CDR3 coding sequence is TGTGCCAGCATCCTTACCCCCGGCGACACCGGGGAGCTGTTTTTT. V usage is TRBV7-2 and J usage is TRBJ2-2; no clear D gene. The CDR3 sequence is 15 residues long. Germline V lookup: CDR1 SGHTA, CDR2 FQGNSA. Trimming removed 7 bases from V and 3 bases from J, with 15 bases in between.

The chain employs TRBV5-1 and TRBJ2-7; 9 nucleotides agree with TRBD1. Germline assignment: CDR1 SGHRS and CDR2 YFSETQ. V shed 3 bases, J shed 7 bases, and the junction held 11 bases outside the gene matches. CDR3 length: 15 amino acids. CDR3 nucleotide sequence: TGCGCCAGCAGCTCTGGGGCGGGGACAGGGCGGGAGCAGTACTTC. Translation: CASSSGAGTGREQYF.

The CDR3 is CASSWGMNTEAFF. In nucleotides, the CDR3 is TGTGCCAGCAGTTGGGGGATGAACACTGAAGCTTTCTTT. J is TRBJ1-1 and V is TRBV27; tentative D call: TRBD1 (5 bases). The germline CDR1 and CDR2 sequences are MNHEY and SMNVEV (reference sequence). The V and J ends lost 4 bases and 0 bases respectively, with 6 bases between them. The CDR3 contains 13 residues.

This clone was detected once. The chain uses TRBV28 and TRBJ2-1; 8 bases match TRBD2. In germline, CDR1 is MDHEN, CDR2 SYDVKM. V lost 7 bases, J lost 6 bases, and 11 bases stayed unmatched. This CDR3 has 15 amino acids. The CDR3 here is CASTPRGGLINEQFF. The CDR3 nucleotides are TGTGCCAGCACCCCCCGGGGGGGCCTTATCAATGAGCAGTTCTTC.

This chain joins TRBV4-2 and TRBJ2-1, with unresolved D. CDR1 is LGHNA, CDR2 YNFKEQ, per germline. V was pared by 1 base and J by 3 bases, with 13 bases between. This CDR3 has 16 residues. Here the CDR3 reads CASSQVVPRLYNEQFF. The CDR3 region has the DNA TGTGCCAGCAGCCAAGTAGTTCCCCGCCTCTACAATGAGCAGTTCTTC.

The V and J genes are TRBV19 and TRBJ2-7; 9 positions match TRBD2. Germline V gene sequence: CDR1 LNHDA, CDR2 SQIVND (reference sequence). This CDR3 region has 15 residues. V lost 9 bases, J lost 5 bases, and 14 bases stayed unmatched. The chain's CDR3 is CASKPLSGGLNEQYF. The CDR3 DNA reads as TGTGCCAGCAAGCCATTGAGCGGGGGGTTGAACGAGCAGTACTTC.

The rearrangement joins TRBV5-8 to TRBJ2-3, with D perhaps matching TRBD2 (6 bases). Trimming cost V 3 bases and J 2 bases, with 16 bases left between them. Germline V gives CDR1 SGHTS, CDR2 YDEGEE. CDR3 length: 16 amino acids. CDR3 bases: TGTGCCAGCAGCTCGGGGTGGGGGGAATACACAGATACGCAGTATTTT. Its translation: CASSSGWGEYTDTQYF. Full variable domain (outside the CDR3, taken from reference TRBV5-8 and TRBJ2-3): EAGVTQSPTHLIKTRGQQATLRCSPISGHTSVYWYQQALGLGLQFLLWYDEGEERNRGNFPPRFSGRQFPNYSSELNVNALELEDSALYLCASSSGWGEYTDTQYFGPGTRLTVL.

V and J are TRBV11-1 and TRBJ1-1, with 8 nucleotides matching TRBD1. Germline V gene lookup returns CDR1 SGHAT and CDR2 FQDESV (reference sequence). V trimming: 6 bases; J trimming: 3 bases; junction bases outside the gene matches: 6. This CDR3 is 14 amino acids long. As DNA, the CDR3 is TGTGCCAGCAGTTTGACAGGGGCGTACACTGAAGCTTTCTTT. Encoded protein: CASSLTGAYTEAFF.

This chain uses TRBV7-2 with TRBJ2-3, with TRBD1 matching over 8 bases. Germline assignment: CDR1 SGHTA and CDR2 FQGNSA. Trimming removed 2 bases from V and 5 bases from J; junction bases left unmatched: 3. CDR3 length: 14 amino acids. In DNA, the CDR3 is TGTGCCAGCAGCTTACAGGGGGCGAGAGATACGCAGTATTTT. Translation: CASSLQGARDTQYF.

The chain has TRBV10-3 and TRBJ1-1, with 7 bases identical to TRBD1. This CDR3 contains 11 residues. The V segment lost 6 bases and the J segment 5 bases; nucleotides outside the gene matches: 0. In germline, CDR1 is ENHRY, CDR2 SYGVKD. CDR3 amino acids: CAIRDRTEAFF. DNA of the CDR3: TGTGCCATCAGGGACAGGACTGAAGCTTTCTTT.

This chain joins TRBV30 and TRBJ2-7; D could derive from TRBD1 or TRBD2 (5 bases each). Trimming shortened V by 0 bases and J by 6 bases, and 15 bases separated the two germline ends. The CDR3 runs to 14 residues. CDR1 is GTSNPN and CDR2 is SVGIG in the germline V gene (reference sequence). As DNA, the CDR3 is TGTGCCTGGAGTGTGAGTAGCGACAGCGGCGAGCAGTACTTC. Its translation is CAWSVSSDSGEQYF.

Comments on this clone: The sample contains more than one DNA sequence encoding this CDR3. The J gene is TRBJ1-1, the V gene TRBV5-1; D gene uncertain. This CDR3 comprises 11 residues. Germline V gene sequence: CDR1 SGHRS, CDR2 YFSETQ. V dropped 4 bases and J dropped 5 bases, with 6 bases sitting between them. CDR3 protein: CASSLGTEAFF. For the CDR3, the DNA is TGCGCCAGCAGCCTCGGGACTGAAGCTTTCTTT.

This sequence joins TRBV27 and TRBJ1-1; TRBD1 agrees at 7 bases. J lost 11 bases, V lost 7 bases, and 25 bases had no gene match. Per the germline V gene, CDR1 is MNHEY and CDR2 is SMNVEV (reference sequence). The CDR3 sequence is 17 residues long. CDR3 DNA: TGTGCCAGCACACCGATTACGGAGAACAGGGGAGGGGATGTGGCTTTCTTT. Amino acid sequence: CASTPITENRGGDVAFF.

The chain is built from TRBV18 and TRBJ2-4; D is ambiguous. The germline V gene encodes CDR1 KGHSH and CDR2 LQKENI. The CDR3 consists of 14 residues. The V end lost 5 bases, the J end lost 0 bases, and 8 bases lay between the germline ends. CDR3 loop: CASSDAIAKNIQYF. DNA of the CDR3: TGTGCCAGCTCAGACGCTATAGCCAAAAACATTCAGTACTTC.

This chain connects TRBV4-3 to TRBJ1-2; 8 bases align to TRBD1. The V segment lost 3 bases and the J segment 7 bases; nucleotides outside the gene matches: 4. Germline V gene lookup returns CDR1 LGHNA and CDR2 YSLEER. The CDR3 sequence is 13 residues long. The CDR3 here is CASSHEDRVGYTF. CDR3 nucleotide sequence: TGCGCCAGCAGCCATGAGGACAGGGTTGGCTACACCTTC.